This TCR beta chain was profiled in a study of T cells expressing NK-cell markers. The authors generated TCR beta cDNA through 5'RACE template switching with UMIs. Following a re-call of the 5' RACE reads, TCRdb has one entry per CDR3 protein and lacks DNA. This listing includes around 550,000 distinct CDR3 sequences. Whole-study findings and limits: One observes that, in a handful of donors, these clonotypes were also the leading ones within the CD3+CD56-NKG2C+ fraction.

With regard to this clonotype: Its antigen is unknown.

This CDR3 has 11 amino acids. Looked up from germline, CDR1 is SQVTM and CDR2 is ANQGSEA. The material sequenced was blood T cells: a sorted CD56 or NKG2C T cell subset, CD4+ or CD8+ T cells, or bulk PBMC T cells (not recorded which). The chain links TRBV29-1 to TRBJ1-1. This TCR came from a man younger than 35 in good health. CDR3 in amino acids: CSVEEWSEAFF.